This T cell receptor (beta chain) was sequenced in a study of cytomegalovirus exposure and HLA in healthy donors. General study findings and limits: Researchers reported in a later analysis that common viral pathogens appeared linked to several top clusters. In a later analysis, across HLA loci, associated TCR counts were highest for DRB1, lowest for HLA-C.

The PCR employed 60 Vbeta primers together with 13 Jbeta primers. The data were produced by immunoSEQ multiplex PCR, yet TCRdb's version contains in-frame clones alone and is incomplete. The table has fewer than 120,000 clones, 75% to 90% seen once. This clone has a handful of counts. Its antigen is not identified. The V and J ends lost 4 bases and 8 bases, in that order; junction bases with no gene match: 10. In germline, CDR1 is SGHRS, CDR2 YFSETQ. This CDR3 spans 16 amino acids. This chain connects TRBV5-1 to TRBJ2-4; 12 positions match TRBD2. Sequencing used PBMCs. The clonotype originates from a middle-aged man in good health and CMV-seronegative. The CDR3 is CASSPRLAGELDIQYF. CDR3 sequence (DNA): TGCGCCAGCAGCCCAAGACTAGCGGGGGAGTTAGACATTCAGTACTTC.